This T cell receptor (beta chain) was sequenced during a study of cytomegalovirus exposure and HLA in healthy donors. Regarding the study as a whole: Most subjects' HLA-A and HLA-B alleles were reportedly predicted from TCR beta sequences. CMV serostatus was the only immune exposure information that was available.

V lost 5 bases, J lost 2 bases, and 11 bases stayed unmatched. Per the germline V gene, CDR1 is SGHTA and CDR2 is FQGNSA. The CDR3 has 16 residues. Concerning this clone: Its antigen remains unknown.

PCR primers comprised 60 Vbeta and 13 Jbeta primers. Only in-frame clones appear in the TCRdb table, and some are missing; sequencing was by immunoSEQ multiplex PCR. Among roughly 170,000 clones listed, 77% were seen once. Material: PBMCs. The receptor comes from a woman in her 30s in good health and CMV-seronegative. The rearrangement links TRBV7-2 to TRBJ2-7; TRBD2 matches 8 bases. The CDR3 loop is CASSRSLTSGAYEQYF. CDR3 coding DNA: TGTGCCAGCAGCCGTTCGTTAACTAGCGGAGCCTACGAGCAGTACTTC.